The rows below give T cell receptor beta chains drawn from one sample of a study of technical replicates of blood from several donors. Assay: immunoSEQ multiplex PCR; the TCRdb copy retains only in-frame clones and omits some. The sample includes over 65,000 clones, around 97% seen only once; the top ten take 0.2% to 0.25%. The sequencing input was T cells isolated from PBMCs. The receptors come from a human donor in good health. Each CDR3 is given without its conserved first and last residue. Each record gives: V gene, clone size, CDR3 protein. The size field is filled for only some rows; it gives once, few, many or a size class.

TRBV30 | NA | AWSGQSTDTQY
TRBV11-2 | NA | ASSLATGLPTYNEQF
TRBV27 | NA | ASSLEAGYTGELF
TRBV19 | NA | ASSPTGGADQPQH
TRBV30 | NA | AWNSDRGNSPLH
TRBV5-1 | once | ASRERDRNSYEQY
TRBV5-4 | NA | ASSLGLYEQY
TRBV6-5 | NA | ASSYGRASGGYT
TRBV5-1 | NA | ASSLEGFPYEQY
TRBV28 | NA | ASRYVRGSDQPQH
TRBV29-1 | few | SVEERGYT
TRBV7-9 | NA | ASSLAVGAGNQPQH
TRBV6-1 | NA | ASSEVDRFYEQY
TRBV4-1 | NA | ASSQEADYNEQF
TRBV9 | NA | ASSRGLGYT
TRBV30 | NA | AWSVAGRGNQPQH
TRBV27 | NA | ASSFTQVSSYNEQF
TRBV10-3 | NA | AISESAGGQGYT
TRBV19 | NA | ASSMVQRGGYT
TRBV4-2 | NA | ASSQQGAGGIPYEQY
TRBV5-1 | NA | ASSLAAGGTDTQY
TRBV6-5 | few | ASSYTQGVGEAF
TRBV7-9 | NA | ASSRQGSNTEAF
TRBV7-2 | NA | ASSPKLTDTQY
TRBV5-4 | NA | ASSFDETEAF
TRBV6-1 | NA | ASSLGRRAVLGYT
TRBV6-6 | NA | ASSYSRDEAF
TRBV29-1 | NA | SVNDRGRPGRTEAF
TRBV5-4 | NA | ASSLDRVGSGNTIY
TRBV20-1 | few | SASKQEQF
TRBV9 | NA | ASSVGGLTYEQY
TRBV7-9 | NA | ASSHREKYNEQF
TRBV15 | NA | ATSRVGQAQETQY
TRBV5-4 | once | ASSSDITNQPQH
TRBV6-5 | NA | ASSTPLAATQY
TRBV5-1 | NA | ASSLARRGGDDTEAF
TRBV19 | NA | ASSIGTGIEAF
TRBV14 | NA | ASSQDTNYGYT
TRBV4-2 | NA | ASSQAGGPADTQY
TRBV16 | NA | ATSDRRNQPQH
TRBV7-9 | once | ASSFFVGGEQY
TRBV7-9 | NA | ASSAGGGETQY
TRBV7-9 | NA | ASSLVGQVTEEKLF
TRBV27 | NA | ASSLSQASYEQY
TRBV5-4 | once | ASRMDSLSTDTQY